These 14 T cell receptor beta chains were sequenced from one sample in a study of T cell clonality in common variable immunodeficiency. Some clones are missing from TCRdb's copy, which holds only in-frame ones; the method was immunoSEQ multiplex PCR. The specimen has around 29,000 clones, none found just once. Sequencing was done on a sample of peripheral blood mononuclear cells. These receptors were taken from a person aged 18 to 69 in good health.

Comments on this clone: The CDR3 end lies 3 residues beyond the end of the read and is filled in from the germline J gene. V gene TRBV13 combines with J gene TRBJ2-1; TRBD2 aligns across 13 bases. Germline trimming cut 5 bases from V and 9 bases from J; bases unmatched to any gene: 13. The CDR3 is 17 residues long. The germline V gene has CDR1 PRHDT and CDR2 FYEKMQ (reference sequence). CDR3 sequence reads: CASSPDLLAGGPGEQFF. The sequenced part of the CDR3 DNA is TGTGCCAGCAGCCCCGACCTACTAGCGGGGGGGCCTGGTGAG.

About this clone itself: The CDR3 extends 3 residues past the end of the read, so its final part is completed from the germline J gene. V gene TRBV18 combines with J gene TRBJ2-7, with 8 bases that match TRBD1. CDR3 length: 15 amino acids. The trim removed 6 bases at V and 3 bases at J, leaving 10 bases unmatched. The germline V gene has CDR1 KGHSH and CDR2 LQKENI. Partial CDR3 DNA: TGTGCCAGCTCGCCCACCGGGACAGGCTACTACGAG. It is translated as CASSPTGTGYYE. From start to end, the CDR3 is CASSPTGTGYYEQYF.

This clone was counted at least ten times. Coverage ceases 3 residues before the CDR3 finishes, and the germline J gene fills in the end. The chain recombines TRBV29-1 with TRBJ2-7; D is uncertain. Trimming removed 5 bases from V and 3 bases from J, with 8 bases in between. CDR1 and CDR2 (germline): SQVTM, ANQGSEA. The CDR3 runs 11 residues. The CDR3 sequence: CSVQTHYEQYF. The sequenced CDR3 bases are TGCAGCGTTCAGACTCACTACGAG.

There are many counts of this clone. CDR3 protein: CAWSVLQHEKLFF. The sequenced CDR3 bases are TGTGCCTGGAGCGTGCTACAGCATGAAAAA. V is TRBV30 and J is TRBJ1-4; no firm D call. The CDR3 is cut off 3 residues early in the read; its end comes from the germline J gene. V lost 3 bases and J lost 6, with 11 bases in between. In germline, CDR1 is GTSNPN, CDR2 SVGIG (reference sequence). This CDR3 is built from 13 residues.

The sample holds many counts of this clone. With the read ending 3 residues before the CDR3 end, the germline J gene is used to fill in that end. The chain links TRBV19 to TRBJ1-2, with a tentative D call TRBD1 (5 bases). In germline, CDR1 is LNHDA, CDR2 SQIVND (reference sequence). Trimming took 4 bases from V and 7 from J, leaving 13 bases between them. This CDR3 has 13 residues. The chain's CDR3 is CASSSQGIVGYTF. The DNA read from the CDR3 is TGTGCCAGTAGTAGTCAGGGTATCGTTGGC.

There are many counts of this clone. The read ends 3 residues before the CDR3 terminus; that terminus is restored from the germline J gene. The V gene is TRBV18, the J gene TRBJ2-1, with D tentatively TRBD1 (6 bases). The CDR3 runs 15 residues. Germline CDR1 reads KGHSH; CDR2 reads LQKENI. V lost 2 bases and J 4 bases, leaving 12 bases between the germline ends. Partial CDR3 DNA: TGTGCCAGCTCACCATTGGCAGGGGCTTACAATGAG. It specifies CASSPLAGAYNE. The full CDR3 is CASSPLAGAYNEQFF.

As concerns this clone: Read data end 3 residues before the CDR3 end; the end is taken from the germline J gene. The V gene is TRBV5-1, the J gene TRBJ1-2, with 7 bases that match TRBD1. Germline values: CDR1 SGHRS, CDR2 YFSETQ. Trimming at V came to 3 bases and at J to 4 bases, leaving 15 bases not matched to a gene. The CDR3 has 17 amino acids. CDR3 DNA, as far as it was read: TGCGCCAGCAGCTCCTGGGACAGTGGGAGAGGGGGCTATGGC. It codes for CASSSWDSGRGGYG. The whole CDR3 protein is CASSSWDSGRGGYGYTF.

About this clone itself: The missing CDR3 end, 3 residues past where the read stops, is filled in from the germline J gene. The chain has TRBV6-2 or TRBV6-3 and TRBJ1-2; D might be TRBD1 (5 bases). Germline-derived CDR1 and CDR2 are MNHEY and SVGEGT. This CDR3 comprises 14 residues. The CDR3 here is CASRGGGSSYDYTF. CDR3 DNA (partial): TGTGCCAGCAGAGGCGGGGGGAGCTCCTACGAC.

As concerns this clone: The DNA ends 3 residues before the CDR3 does, and the rest of the CDR3 is filled in from the germline J gene. The genes are TRBV20-1 and TRBJ1-2, with 9 bases fitting TRBD1. Looked up from germline, CDR1 is DFQATT and CDR2 is SNEGSKA (reference sequence). The J segment lost 6 bases and the V segment lost 0 bases, leaving 8 bases of the junction unmatched. The CDR3 extends over 15 amino acids. The CDR3 DNA, read in part, is TGCAGTGCTAGAGACCCCGGGACAGGGAATAATGGC. Amino acids: CSARDPGTGNNG. The entire CDR3 protein reads CSARDPGTGNNGYTF.

This clone occurred a few times. It differs at one base from a far larger clone, so likely a read error. Read sequence stops 3 residues before the CDR3 end, and the germline J gene provides the missing end. This rearrangement joins TRBV2 to TRBJ1-3; 7 bases agree with TRBD1. With V trimmed by 7 bases and J by 0 bases, 3 bases remained unmatched. Germline lookup yields CDR1 SNHLY and CDR2 FYNNEI. CDR3 length equals 14 residues. CDR3 DNA, as far as it was read: TGTGCCAGCAATGGGGACAGCTCTGGAAACACC. This sequence encodes CASNGDSSGNT. The entire CDR3 is CASNGDSSGNTIYF.

This clone was seen many times. The read terminates 3 residues ahead of where the CDR3 ends, so the germline J gene completes it. The chain employs TRBV5-1 and TRBJ1-2; a possible D gene is TRBD1 (5 bases). There are 17 residues in the CDR3. Germline-derived CDR1 and CDR2 are SGHRS and YFSETQ. The V gene lost 3 bases and the J gene lost 0 bases, with 18 bases spanning the gap. The part of the CDR3 DNA that was read is TGCGCCAGCAGCTCCCCAACCCCCCCGACAGCTAACTATGGC. The encoded protein is CASSSPTPPTANYG. The full CDR3 protein reads CASSSPTPPTANYGYTF.

This clone was seen many times. Sequencing ends 3 residues short of the CDR3 end; the germline J gene provides the rest. The rearrangement joins TRBV29-1 to TRBJ2-7; 8 bases align to TRBD1. J was trimmed by 0 bases and V by 4 bases; bases with no gene match: 8. The CDR3 sequence is 15 residues long. From germline, CDR1 is SQVTM and CDR2 ANQGSEA. CDR3 residues: CSVGPPGGSSYEQYF. Partial CDR3 DNA: TGCAGCGTTGGGCCCCCAGGGGGCAGCTCCTACGAG.

This clone has at least ten counts. The read halts 3 residues ahead of the CDR3 end, with the missing end drawn from the germline J gene. The V call is TRBV5-4, the J call TRBJ2-1; 8 positions agree with TRBD1. Germline-derived CDR1 and CDR2 are SGHNT and YYREEE (reference sequence). V shed 4 bases, J shed 7 bases, and the junction held 10 bases outside the gene matches. This CDR3 comprises 15 residues. The DNA read from the CDR3 is TGTGCCAGCAGCCTCGGGACAGGAGACCGTAATGAG. This sequence encodes CASSLGTGDRNE. The full CDR3 reads CASSLGTGDRNEQFF.

The table lists this clone with many counts. With the read ending 3 residues before the CDR3 end, the germline J gene is used to fill in that end. V and J are TRBV11-3 and TRBJ2-5; D may be TRBD2 (6 bases). V was trimmed by 1 base and J by 5 bases, leaving 8 bases between them. This CDR3 is built from 13 residues. The germline V gene has CDR1 SGHNT and CDR2 YENEEA. Partial CDR3 DNA: TGTGCCAGCAGCTTAGGCCGGGGGGAGACC. Translating it yields CASSLGRGET. The complete CDR3 reads CASSLGRGETQYF. Filled out from reference TRBV11-3 and TRBJ2-5, the complete variable domain reads EAGVVQSPRYKIIEKKQPVAFWCNPISGHNTLYWYLQNLGQGPELLIRYENEEAVDDSQLPKDRFSAERLKGVDSTLKIQPAELGDSAVYLCASSLGRGETQYFGPGTRLLVL.